A single sample gave rise to the 5 T cell receptor beta chains below, sequenced in a study of T cell responses to AZD1222 COVID-19 vaccine. Only in-frame clones appear in the TCRdb table, and some are missing; sequencing was by immunoSEQ multiplex PCR. Of around 100,000 clones in the sample, around 90% are singletons; the top ten hold roughly 1.7%. Sequences were derived from peripheral blood, sampled on day 0 of AZD1222 vaccination. The receptors originated from an adult in good health.

The chain couples TRBV4-1 to TRBJ1-4; no definite D call. This CDR3 region has 14 residues. The germline V gene has CDR1 MGHRA and CDR2 YSYEKL. V lost 3 bases to trimming and J lost 8 bases, with 13 bases between them. The CDR3 DNA is TGCGCCAGCAGCCAGGTTGGGGTCAGCGAAAAACTGTTTTTT. Its translation: CASSQVGVSEKLFF.

The chain is built from TRBV7-6 and TRBJ2-7, with 7 bases fitting TRBD1. The junction had 9 bases not matched to a gene; V was cut back by 3 bases and J by 7 bases. Germline V CDR1 and CDR2: SGHVS, FNYEAQ. The CDR3 sequence is 14 residues long. The CDR3 region is CASSFQQQGREQYF. CDR3 nucleotides: TGTGCCAGCAGCTTCCAACAACAGGGGCGGGAGCAGTACTTC.

The V gene is TRBV5-1, the J gene TRBJ1-1; 8 positions agree with TRBD1. The junction had 7 bases not matched to a gene; V was cut back by 4 bases and J by 5 bases. Germline V gene data show CDR1 as SGHRS and CDR2 as YFSETQ. The CDR3 loop spans 14 amino acids. CDR3 sequence reads: CASSPADRGTEAFF. The CDR3 DNA is TGCGCCAGCAGCCCAGCAGACAGGGGAACTGAAGCTTTCTTT.

The chain joins TRBV4-2 to TRBJ2-5; 10 nucleotides line up with TRBD2. The germline CDR1 and CDR2 sequences are LGHNA and YNFKEQ. J lost 5 bases, V lost 3 bases, and 9 bases had no gene match. The CDR3 consists of 16 residues. This chain's CDR3 is CASSQPGASGSETQYF. DNA for the CDR3: TGTGCCAGCAGCCAGCCCGGGGCTAGCGGGAGTGAGACCCAGTACTTC.

For the CDR3, the DNA is TGTGCCAGCTCTCAAGACAGGCGAGGCCTAAATTCACCCCTCCACTTT. Translating gives CASSQDRRGLNSPLHF. The genes are TRBV18 and TRBJ1-6; a possible D gene is TRBD1 (6 bases). The CDR3 sequence is 16 residues long. Between the trimmed V and J ends, which lost 6 bases and 7 bases, there was a span of 19 bases. Germline CDR1 KGHSH, CDR2 LQKENI. The full variable domain, rest sourced from reference TRBV18 and TRBJ1-6, is NAGVMQNPRHLVRRRGQEARLRCSPMKGHSHVYWYRQLPEEGLKFMVYLQKENIIDESGMPKERFSAEFPKEGPSILRIQQVVRGDSAAYFCASSQDRRGLNSPLHFGNGTRLTVT.